This TCR beta chain was sequenced during a study of shared clonotypes between healthy human individuals. Concerning this clone itself: Its target is unknown.

Generated by immunoSEQ multiplex PCR, the TCRdb table keeps only in-frame clones and is missing some. The sample has around 700,000 clones; roughly 70% are singletons. The ends were cut back, 1 base at V and 4 bases at J, with 13 bases in the middle. Germline assignment: CDR1 SGHTA and CDR2 FQGNSA. The CDR3 is 15 amino acids. Broader study findings: The authors sampled blood alone, and tissue repertoires likely differ.

The clonotype originates from a woman aged 30 to 39 in good health. The sequencing sample was made of memory CD4+ T cells sorted from blood. As to subset: CD45RA-negative fraction. V usage is TRBV7-2 and J usage is TRBJ2-5; perhaps TRBD2 as D (6 bases). CDR3 coding DNA: TGTGCCAGCAGCTTAGTGGGCGGAGCGGGAGAGACCCAGTACTTC. Amino acid sequence: CASSLVGGAGETQYF.